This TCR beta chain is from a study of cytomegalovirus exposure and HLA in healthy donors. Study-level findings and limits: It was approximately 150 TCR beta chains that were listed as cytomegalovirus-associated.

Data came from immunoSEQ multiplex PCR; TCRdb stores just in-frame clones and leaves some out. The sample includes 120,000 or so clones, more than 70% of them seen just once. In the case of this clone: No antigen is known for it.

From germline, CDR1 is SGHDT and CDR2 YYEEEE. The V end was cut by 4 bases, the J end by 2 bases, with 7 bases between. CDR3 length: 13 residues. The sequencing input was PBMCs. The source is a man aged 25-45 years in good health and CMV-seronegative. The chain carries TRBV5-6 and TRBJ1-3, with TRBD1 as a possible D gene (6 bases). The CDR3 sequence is CASSTGTGNTIYF. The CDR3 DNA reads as TGTGCCAGCAGCACAGGGACTGGAAACACCATATATTTT.